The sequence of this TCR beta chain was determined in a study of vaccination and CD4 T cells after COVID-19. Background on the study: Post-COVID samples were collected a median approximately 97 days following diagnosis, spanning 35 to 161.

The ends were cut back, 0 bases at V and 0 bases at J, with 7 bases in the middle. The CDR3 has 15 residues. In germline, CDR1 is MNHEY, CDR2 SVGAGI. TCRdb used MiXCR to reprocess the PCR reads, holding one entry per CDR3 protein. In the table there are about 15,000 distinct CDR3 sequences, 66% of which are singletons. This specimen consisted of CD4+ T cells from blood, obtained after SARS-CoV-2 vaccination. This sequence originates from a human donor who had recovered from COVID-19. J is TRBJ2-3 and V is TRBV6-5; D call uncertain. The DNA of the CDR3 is TGTGCCAGCAGTTACTCCCCCGGTAGCACAGATACGCAGTATTTT. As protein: CASSYSPGSTDTQYF.